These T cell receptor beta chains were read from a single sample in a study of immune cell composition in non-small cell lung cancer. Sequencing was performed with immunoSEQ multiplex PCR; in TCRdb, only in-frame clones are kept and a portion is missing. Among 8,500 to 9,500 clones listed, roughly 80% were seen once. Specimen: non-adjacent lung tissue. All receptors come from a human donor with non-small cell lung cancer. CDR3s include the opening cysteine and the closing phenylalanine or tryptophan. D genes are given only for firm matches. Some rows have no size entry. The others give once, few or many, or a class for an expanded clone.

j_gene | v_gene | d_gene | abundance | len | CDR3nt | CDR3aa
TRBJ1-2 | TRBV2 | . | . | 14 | TGTGCCAGCAGTGAAAGGACCAATATTTATGGCTACACCTTC | CASSERTNIYGYTF
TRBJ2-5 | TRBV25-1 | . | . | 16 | TGTGCCAGCAGTAACCGTGCGGCAGGGAGACAAGAGACCCAGTACTTC | CASSNRAAGRQETQYF
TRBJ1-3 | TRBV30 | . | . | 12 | TGTGCCTGGATGGACTCTGGAAACACCATATATTTT | CAWMDSGNTIYF
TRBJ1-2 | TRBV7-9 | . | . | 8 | TGTGCCAGCAGCTTAGGACTCTTC | CASSLGLF
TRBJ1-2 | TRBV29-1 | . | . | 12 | TGCAGCGTTGTGGCCGGGAACCATGGCTACACCTTC | CSVVAGNHGYTF
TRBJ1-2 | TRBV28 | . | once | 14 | TGTGCCAGCAGCCAGGGCCCCGACCAGTATGGCTACACCTTC | CASSQGPDQYGYTF
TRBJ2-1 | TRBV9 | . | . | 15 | TGTGCCAGCAGTTTGACAGTCAGCTCCTACAATGAGCAGTTCTTC | CASSLTVSSYNEQFF
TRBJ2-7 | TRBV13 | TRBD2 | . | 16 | TGTGCCAGCAGCTTAGGCCGAGGGACTAGCTTGTACGAGCAGTACTTC | CASSLGRGTSLYEQYF
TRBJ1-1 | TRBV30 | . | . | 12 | TGTGCCTGGAACCCGGGGAACACTGAAGCTTTCTTT | CAWNPGNTEAFF
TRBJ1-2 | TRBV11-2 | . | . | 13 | TGTGCCAGCAGCTTAGATTTTACGTATGGCTACACCTTC | CASSLDFTYGYTF
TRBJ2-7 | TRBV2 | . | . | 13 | TGTGCCAGCACAGGCAGGGCCTCCTACGAGCAGTACTTC | CASTGRASYEQYF